One and the same sample provided the 17 T cell receptor beta chains below, sequenced in a study of neurological immune-mediated disorders (dated by TCRdb to about 2019). Library construction relied on 5' RACE. This sample was sequenced with an Illumina HiSeq 2500. TCRdb applied fastp at Q25 and MiXCR to the public reads, then kept only in-frame beta chains. Each CDR3 protein appears once, grouped with its most common genes and DNA. This sample is represented by tens of thousands of distinct CDR3 sequences; 15% to 20% of them were singletons. Roughly 14% of the sample is held by the ten biggest clonotypes. The sequencing sample was made of PBMCs. The receptors originated from a woman aged 40-49 years in good health.

This clonotype has a count of ten or more. The V and J genes are TRBV20-1 and TRBJ2-5; TRBD2 matches at 8 bases. After removal of 3 bases from V and 1 base from J, the junction contained 1 base not matched to a gene. Germline V gene data show CDR1 as DFQATT and CDR2 as SNEGSKA (reference sequence). The CDR3 totals 13 residues. The CDR3 loop reads CSASGLAQETQYF. CDR3 sequence (DNA): TGCAGTGCTAGCGGACTAGCCCAAGAGACCCAGTACTTC.

This clonotype was seen ten or more times. This rearrangement joins TRBV12-3 or TRBV12-4 to TRBJ1-1; no reliable D call. This CDR3 spans 14 amino acids. Between the trimmed V and J ends, which lost 2 bases and 0 bases, there was a span of 7 bases. The DNA for the CDR3 is TGTGCCAGCAGTTTAAACAGTCTGAACACTGAAGCTTTCTTT. Protein product: CASSLNSLNTEAFF.

At least ten counts were recorded for this clonotype. V usage is TRBV14 and J usage is TRBJ2-3, with no clear D. This CDR3 spans 18 amino acids. Trimming shortened V by 0 bases and J by 0 bases, and 16 bases separated the two germline ends. The V gene's germline CDR1 is SGHDN and CDR2 FVKESK. CDR3 sequence (DNA): TGTGCCAGCAGCCAAGATCCACACTTTGACGCTAGCACAGATACGCAGTATTTT. As protein: CASSQDPHFDASTDTQYF.

The chain couples TRBV5-1 to TRBJ2-2; weak D call: TRBD2 (6 bases). The length of the CDR3 is 14 residues. CDR1 is SGHRS, CDR2 YFSETQ, per germline. The ends were cut back, 4 bases at V and 3 bases at J, with 10 bases in the middle. CDR3 coding DNA: TGCGCCAGCAGCACCGGGACTGACACCGGGGAGCTGTTTTTT. This translates into CASSTGTDTGELFF.

This clonotype was picked up many times. One junction end disagrees with the germline gene, perhaps due to a read error. The V gene is TRBV20-1, the J gene TRBJ2-5, with D perhaps assigned TRBD1 or TRBD2 (5 bases each). Germline loops: CDR1 DFQATT, CDR2 SNEGSKA (reference sequence). The CDR3 loop spans 12 amino acids. The CDR3: CSAGEGMGTQYF. The DNA for the CDR3 is TGCAGTGCTGGAGAGGGGATGGGGACCCAGTACTTC.

This clonotype has a count of ten or more. The rearrangement joins TRBV7-2 to TRBJ2-1, with TRBD2 matching over 10 bases. The CDR3 contains 15 residues. Looked up from germline, CDR1 is SGHTA and CDR2 is FQGNSA. After removal of 3 bases from V and 7 bases from J, the junction contained 6 bases not matched to a gene. CDR3 protein: CASSFQRGGRNEQFF. CDR3 sequence (DNA): TGTGCCAGCAGCTTCCAGCGGGGGGGCCGAAATGAGCAGTTCTTC.

This clonotype was recorded a few times. The chain carries TRBV12-3 or TRBV12-4 and TRBJ2-1; D uncertain. Trimming removed 5 bases at V and 5 bases at J, with 16 bases between. CDR3 size: 15 residues. The CDR3 DNA reads as TGTGCCAGCAGTGCGGATGATCAGTCTAACAATGAGCAGTTCTTC. Amino acid sequence: CASSADDQSNNEQFF.

This clonotype showed up many times. The gene calls are TRBV28 and TRBJ1-1; TRBD1 agrees at 8 bases. This CDR3 is 16 amino acids long. V trimming: 3 bases; J trimming: 1 base; junction bases outside the gene matches: 7. Germline V gene data show CDR1 as MDHEN and CDR2 as SYDVKM. CDR3 residues: CASSFAGGLRNTEAFF. CDR3 nucleotide sequence: TGTGCCAGCAGTTTCGCAGGGGGCCTTCGGAACACTGAAGCTTTCTTT.

This clonotype was seen at least ten times. The chain carries TRBV29-1 and TRBJ1-1, with no clear D. Trimming stripped 4 bases from V and 1 base from J, with 7 bases between. This CDR3 is 12 amino acids long. Germline CDR1 reads SQVTM; CDR2 reads ANQGSEA. CDR3 amino acids: CSVGEENTEAFF. The CDR3 nucleotides are TGCAGCGTTGGGGAAGAGAACACTGAAGCTTTCTTT.

The rearrangement links TRBV5-5 to TRBJ2-2; D may be TRBD2 (6 bases). Germline values: CDR1 SGHKS, CDR2 YYEKEE (reference sequence). Trimming stripped 7 bases from V and 5 bases from J, with 18 bases between. This CDR3 comprises 15 residues. The CDR3: CASPTGTSNTGELFF. The CDR3 DNA is TGTGCCAGCCCTACCGGGACTTCTAATACCGGGGAGCTGTTTTTT.

This clonotype was counted at least ten times. This chain uses TRBV20-1 with TRBJ1-1, with 12 bases matching TRBD1. Germline V gene data show CDR1 as DFQATT and CDR2 as SNEGSKA (reference sequence). V shed 3 bases, J shed 4 bases, and the junction held 9 bases outside the gene matches. CDR3 length: 16 residues. CDR3 sequence (DNA): TGCAGTGCTAGGGATTGGGACAGGGGGCGAATCACTGAAGCTTTCTTT. Translated: CSARDWDRGRITEAFF.

This clonotype was counted at least ten times. The chain combines TRBV7-2 with TRBJ1-2; weak D call: TRBD1 (6 bases). This CDR3 comprises 13 residues. Germline CDR1 reads SGHTA; CDR2 reads FQGNSA. Trimming stripped 2 bases from V and 5 bases from J, with 9 bases between. This CDR3 is CASSLTGKYGYTF. The CDR3 DNA reads as TGTGCCAGCAGCTTAACAGGGAAGTATGGCTACACCTTC. Drawing the rest from reference TRBV7-2 and TRBJ1-2, the complete variable domain is GAGVSQSPSNKVTEKGKDVELRCDPISGHTALYWYRQSLGQGLEFLIYFQGNSAPDKSGLPSDRFSAERTGGSVSTLTIQRTQQEDSAVYLCASSLTGKYGYTFGSGTRLTVV.

The table lists this clonotype with many counts. The V and J genes are TRBV20-1 and TRBJ2-7; D remains unclear. The CDR3 loop spans 12 amino acids. Germline CDR1 and CDR2: DFQATT and SNEGSKA (reference sequence). Between the trimmed V and J ends, which lost 3 bases and 6 bases, there was a span of 12 bases. CDR3 protein: CSASTPQREQYF. CDR3 coding DNA: TGCAGTGCTAGTACCCCCCAACGCGAGCAGTACTTC.

This clonotype was counted ten times or more. The chain recombines TRBV12-3 or TRBV12-4 with TRBJ1-1; TRBD1 agrees at 7 bases. V trimming: 6 bases; J trimming: 3 bases; junction bases outside the gene matches: 7. This CDR3 has 14 residues. CDR3 protein: CASRHTTGDTEAFF. CDR3 DNA: TGTGCCAGCAGGCATACCACAGGGGACACTGAAGCTTTCTTT.

The chain links TRBV6-5 to TRBJ2-2; 7 bases map to TRBD1. This CDR3 is 15 amino acids long. The J segment lost 4 bases and the V segment lost 4 bases, leaving 6 bases of the junction unmatched. The V gene's germline CDR1 is MNHEY and CDR2 SVGAGI. The CDR3 region has the DNA TGTGCCAGCAGTTCCCAGGGACAGCGCACCGGGGAGCTGTTTTTT. It translates to CASSSQGQRTGELFF.

This clonotype was recorded many times. V usage is TRBV7-2 and J usage is TRBJ2-1; D is unclear. CDR3 size: 13 residues. V was cut by 1 base and J by 15 bases, with 16 bases left in between. Germline assignment: CDR1 SGHTA and CDR2 FQGNSA. The CDR3 DNA follows: TGTGCCAGCAGCTTAGGGACCGCCCATTTTCTGTTCTTC. Amino acid sequence: CASSLGTAHFLFF. Supplemented by reference TRBV7-2 and TRBJ2-1, the full variable domain reads GAGVSQSPSNKVTEKGKDVELRCDPISGHTALYWYRQSLGQGLEFLIYFQGNSAPDKSGLPSDRFSAERTGGSVSTLTIQRTQQEDSAVYLCASSLGTAHFLFFGPGTRLTVL.

This clonotype was seen ten or more times. This chain uses TRBV20-1 with TRBJ2-7; D possibly matches TRBD1 or TRBD2 (5 bases each). The germline V gene encodes CDR1 DFQATT and CDR2 SNEGSKA (reference sequence). This CDR3 is 13 amino acids long. Trimming left V 5 bases short and J 3 bases short, with 14 bases between. The CDR3 is CSAHGGTVYEQYF. CDR3 in DNA: TGCAGTGCTCATGGTGGGACGGTCTACGAGCAGTACTTC.